These T cell receptor beta chains were read from a single sample in a study of OX40 agonist ivuxolimab in advanced cancers. The table came from immunoSEQ multiplex PCR; TCRdb's copy has only in-frame clones and leaves some out. The repertoire includes about 110,000 clones, 90% of them detected once, and approximately 0.52% sits in the top ten. Source: CD4+ or CD8+ T cells sorted from blood, taken in a trial of the OX40 agonist ivuxolimab. The receptors shown here come from an adult with an advanced solid tumor such as melanoma, head and neck, liver or kidney cancer. Each CDR3 is given with its conserved first and last residue. The order of the fields is clone size, D gene, J gene, V gene, CDR3 protein, CDR3 DNA. A D gene is named only where the DNA matches it firmly. A clone size is listed for some rows: how often the clone was seen (once, few, many), or a class if it is expanded.

- TRBD1 TRBJ2-5 TRBV4-3 CASSQEGYRGETQYF TGCGCCAGCAGCCAAGAGGGATACAGGGGAGAGACCCAGTACTTC
- - TRBJ1-2 TRBV28 CASSTIWGRVYGYTF TGTGCCAGCAGCACCATCTGGGGGCGGGTCTATGGCTACACCTTC
- TRBD1 TRBJ2-5 TRBV7-2 CASSLEDRGRQETQYF TGTGCCAGCAGCTTAGAAGACAGGGGGAGACAAGAGACCCAGTACTTC
few - TRBJ1-3 TRBV5-1 CASSFGQTGNTIYF TGCGCCAGCAGCTTCGGACAGACTGGAAACACCATATATTTT
- - TRBJ2-5 TRBV7-2 CASSLGGGSQETQYF TGTGCCAGCAGCTTAGGAGGGGGGTCGCAAGAGACCCAGTACTTC
few - TRBJ1-5 TRBV5-1 CASSFGDSNQPQHF TGCGCCAGCAGCTTTGGAGATAGCAATCAGCCCCAGCATTTT
- - TRBJ2-7 TRBV4-3 CASSQGASVGSASYEQYF TGCGCCAGCAGCCAAGGGGCCAGCGTGGGTAGCGCCTCCTACGAGCAGTACTTC
- - TRBJ1-3 TRBV7-2 CASRRGGNTIYF TGTGCCAGCAGACGGGGTGGAAACACCATATATTTT
once - TRBJ1-6 TRBV7-9 CASSRDRDSPLHF TGTGCCAGCAGCCGGGACCGAGATTCACCCCTCCACTTT
- - TRBJ1-5 TRBV10-3 CAISEGSNNQPQHF TGTGCCATCAGTGAGGGCTCCAACAATCAGCCCCAGCATTTT
once - TRBJ1-2 TRBV5-1 CASSLAGEGPYGYTF TGCGCCAGCAGCTTGGCCGGTGAGGGGCCCTATGGCTACACCTTC
- TRBD2 TRBJ2-7 TRBV6-5 CASIDNSGSAYEQYF TGTGCCAGCATTGATAATAGCGGGAGCGCCTACGAGCAGTACTTC
once - TRBJ1-2 TRBV7-3 CASSPRTGGGYTF TGTGCCAGCAGCCCCCGGACCGGCGGAGGCTACACCTTC
- - TRBJ1-2 TRBV19 CASSIPRAALYGYTF TGTGCCAGTAGTATCCCCCGGGCCGCGCTCTATGGCTACACCTTC
once - TRBJ2-5 TRBV19 CASSLNVGETQYF TGTGCCAGTAGTCTCAATGTGGGAGAGACCCAGTACTTC
- - TRBJ2-5 TRBV5-6 CASSLTGPETQYF TGTGCCAGCAGCTTGACGGGGCCGGAGACCCAGTACTTC
- - TRBJ2-7 TRBV6-6 CASTERASSYEQYF TGTGCCAGCACCGAGCGGGCGAGCTCCTACGAGCAGTACTTC
- TRBD2 TRBJ2-5 TRBV7-2 CASSLVAAGGKETQYF TGTGCCAGCAGCTTAGTGGCAGCGGGGGGAAAAGAGACCCAGTACTTC
few TRBD1 TRBJ1-2 TRBV11-2 CASSLGAGGYGYTF TGTGCCAGCAGCTTAGGTGCAGGGGGCTATGGCTACACCTTC
- - TRBJ1-1 TRBV10-2 CASSPEVNTEAFF TGCGCCAGCAGCCCGGAAGTGAACACTGAAGCTTTCTTT
- - TRBJ2-2 TRBV7-2 CASTPRGGPGTGELFF TGTGCCAGCACCCCCAGAGGCGGTCCGGGCACCGGGGAGCTGTTTTTT
once TRBD2 TRBJ2-3 TRBV7-6 CASSLFGGVTDTQYF TGTGCCAGCAGCTTATTCGGGGGGGTCACAGATACGCAGTATTTT
- TRBD1 TRBJ2-7 TRBV19 CASSTTHRGGEQYF TGTGCCAGTAGTACCACGCACAGGGGTGGTGAGCAGTACTTC
- TRBD1 TRBJ2-2 TRBV28 CATAPGTVNTGELFF TGTGCCACCGCCCCCGGGACAGTGAACACCGGGGAGCTGTTTTTT
- - TRBJ2-7 TRBV5-1 CASSASLGDYEQYF TGCGCCAGCAGCGCGAGTTTGGGTGATTACGAGCAGTACTTC
- - TRBJ2-3 TRBV30 CAWTSGSDTQYF TGTGCCTGGACTTCAGGGTCGGATACGCAGTATTTT
- - TRBJ1-2 TRBV5-5 CASSFSYPTFGYTF TGTGCCAGCAGCTTTTCGTATCCCACCTTTGGCTACACCTTC